One and the same sample provided the 10 T cell receptor beta chains below, sequenced in a study of T-cell reconstitution after alpha-beta-depleted transplantation in children (dated by TCRdb to between 2015 and 2016). Reading the label with the study, this specimen's treatment or condition is: allogeneic hematopoietic cell transplantation with graft depleted of TCRalphabeta T cells and CD19 B cells. Receptor amplification or capture employed PCR. Sequencing relied on an Illumina HiSeq 2500. To normalize quantification of the TCRbeta repertoire, the TCR libraries were built with molecular barcoding that relied on unique molecular identifiers. TCRdb applied fastp at Q25 and MiXCR to the public reads, then kept only in-frame beta chains. Rows merge per CDR3 protein into single entries with the most common DNA and genes. This sample has approximately 650,000 distinct CDR3 sequences in its table, and around 12% of those were observed once. The ten top clones hold about 0.79% of the sample.

This specimen was PBMCs, taken before TCRalphabeta/CD19-depleted stem cell transplant. The receptor set was obtained from a girl aged 2 to 9 with congenital amegakaryocytic thrombocytopenia, due to receive a stem cell transplant.

This clonotype was counted only a few times. The chain links TRBV6-2 or TRBV6-3 to TRBJ1-5; D is perhaps TRBD1 (5 bases). The V gene's germline CDR1 is MNHEY and CDR2 SVGEGT. Trimming removed 2 bases from V and 4 bases from J, with 9 bases in between. The CDR3 spans 14 residues. The CDR3 reads CASSYGGENQPQHF. In nucleotides, the CDR3 is TGTGCCAGCAGTTACGGGGGAGAGAATCAGCCCCAGCATTTT.

This clonotype was seen at least ten times. This chain connects TRBV9 to TRBJ2-7, with 7 bases fitting TRBD1. The length of the CDR3 is 13 residues. CDR1 and CDR2 from the germline V gene are SGDLS and YYNGEE. Trimming at V came to 3 bases and at J to 4 bases, leaving 4 bases not matched to a gene. CDR3 region: CASSAGTEYEQYF. DNA for the CDR3: TGTGCCAGCAGCGCCGGGACAGAGTACGAGCAGTACTTC.

The chain is built from TRBV5-1 and TRBJ1-6; 7 bases map to TRBD1. Trimming at V came to 5 bases and at J to 5 bases, leaving 16 bases not matched to a gene. The CDR3 spans 18 residues. Germline loops: CDR1 SGHRS, CDR2 YFSETQ. The CDR3 protein is CASRQTFSGQTNNSPLHF. In DNA form, the CDR3 reads TGCGCCAGCAGACAGACGTTTTCGGGACAGACAAATAATTCACCCCTCCACTTT.

The chain uses TRBV25-1 and TRBJ1-2, with a possible D match to TRBD1 (6 bases). The V end lost 3 bases, the J end lost 4 bases, and 9 bases lay between the germline ends. This CDR3 spans 13 amino acids. CDR1 and CDR2 (germline): MGHDK, SYGVNS. The chain's CDR3 is CASSDSQGYGYTF. As DNA, the CDR3 is TGTGCCAGCAGTGATTCACAGGGCTATGGCTACACCTTC.

This rearrangement joins TRBV11-2 to TRBJ2-7; no clear D. The CDR3 is 17 residues long. CDR1 and CDR2 from the germline V gene are SGHAT and FQNNGV. The V end lost 0 bases, the J end lost 7 bases, and 22 bases lay between the germline ends. The CDR3 DNA sequence: TGTGCCAGCAGCTTAGATAACGAGCTCACTGGGCGTTCTGAGCAGTACTTC. As protein: CASSLDNELTGRSEQYF.

This clonotype has at least ten counts. The gene calls are TRBV12-3 or TRBV12-4 and TRBJ1-2, with TRBD1 identical over 9 bases. V lost 5 bases and J lost 7; bases outside the gene matches: 14. The CDR3 extends over 16 amino acids. The CDR3 region has the DNA TGTGCCAGCAGTCCCGACGCCTACAGGGGGCCAGGTGGCTACACCTTC. It yields the protein CASSPDAYRGPGGYTF.

V and J are TRBV7-9 and TRBJ2-2; D is unresolved. Germline V gene lookup returns CDR1 SEHNR and CDR2 FQNEAQ (reference sequence). This CDR3 region has 13 residues. The V gene lost 3 bases and the J gene lost 8 bases, with 10 bases spanning the gap. CDR3 protein: CASSFLDGGELFF. For the CDR3, the DNA is TGTGCCAGCAGCTTCTTGGACGGGGGGGAGCTGTTTTTT.

This clonotype was detected only a few times. The rearrangement links TRBV5-6 to TRBJ2-3; 7 nucleotides align to TRBD1. The CDR3 consists of 14 residues. Germline V gene data show CDR1 as SGHDT and CDR2 as YYEEEE. V was clipped by 4 bases and J by 2 bases; unmatched bases: 4. For the CDR3, the DNA is TGTGCCAGCAGCCCGAGGGGGCCCACAGATACGCAGTATTTT. Protein product: CASSPRGPTDTQYF.

This clonotype has more than one count but fewer than ten. This chain links TRBV20-1 with TRBJ2-3, with D perhaps matching TRBD2 (6 bases). Trimming took 2 bases from V and 6 from J, leaving 12 bases between them. The CDR3 has 13 amino acids. CDR1 and CDR2 from the germline V gene are DFQATT and SNEGSKA (reference sequence). CDR3 nucleotide sequence: TGCAGTGCTAGAAGACCGGGGGAGGATACGCAGTATTTT. Its translation is CSARRPGEDTQYF.

This clonotype turned up a few times. CDR3 sequence (DNA): TGTGCCAGCGGCATTTTAACCTACAATGAGCAGTTCTTC. It specifies CASGILTYNEQFF. The rearrangement joins TRBV6-2 or TRBV6-3 to TRBJ2-1, with D unclear. This CDR3 spans 13 amino acids. The ends were cut back, 8 bases at V and 2 bases at J, with 10 bases in the middle. The germline CDR1 and CDR2 sequences are MNHEY and SVGEGT.